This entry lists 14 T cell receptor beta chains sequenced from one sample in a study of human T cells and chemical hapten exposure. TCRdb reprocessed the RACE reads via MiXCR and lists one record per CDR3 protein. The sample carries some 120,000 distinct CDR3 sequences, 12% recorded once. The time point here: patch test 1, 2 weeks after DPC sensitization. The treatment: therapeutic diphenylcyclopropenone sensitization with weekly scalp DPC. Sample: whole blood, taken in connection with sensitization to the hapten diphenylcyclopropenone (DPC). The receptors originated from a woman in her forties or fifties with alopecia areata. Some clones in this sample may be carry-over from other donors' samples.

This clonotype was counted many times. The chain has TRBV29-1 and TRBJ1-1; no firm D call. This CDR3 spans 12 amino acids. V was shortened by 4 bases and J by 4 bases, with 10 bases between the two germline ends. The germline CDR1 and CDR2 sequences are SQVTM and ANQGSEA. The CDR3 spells CSVVEGRTEAFF. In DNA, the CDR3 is TGCAGCGTTGTGGAAGGGCGCACTGAAGCTTTCTTT.

The DNA for the CDR3 is TGCGCCAGCAGGGATGGGCCGATTAGCAATCAGCCCCAGCATTTT. Translating gives CASRDGPISNQPQHF. The genes are TRBV5-1 and TRBJ1-5; D not certain. V lost 5 bases and J 0 bases, leaving 12 bases between the germline ends. Germline values: CDR1 SGHRS, CDR2 YFSETQ. This CDR3 is built from 15 residues.

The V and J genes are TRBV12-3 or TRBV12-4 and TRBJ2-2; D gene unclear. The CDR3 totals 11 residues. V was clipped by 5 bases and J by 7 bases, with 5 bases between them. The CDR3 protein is CASSGSGELFF. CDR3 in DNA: TGTGCCAGCAGTGGTAGCGGGGAGCTGTTTTTT.

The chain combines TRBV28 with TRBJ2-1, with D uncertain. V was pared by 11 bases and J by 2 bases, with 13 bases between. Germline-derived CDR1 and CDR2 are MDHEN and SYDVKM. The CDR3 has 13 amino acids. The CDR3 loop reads CACNPGAYNEQFF. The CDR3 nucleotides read TGTGCCTGCAACCCTGGGGCCTACAATGAGCAGTTCTTC.

The DNA of the CDR3 is TGTGCCAGCAGCTTGGGGAATTTGGACACTGAAGCTTTCTTT. This encodes CASSLGNLDTEAFF. This rearrangement joins TRBV5-6 to TRBJ1-1; D unresolved. Germline CDR1 and CDR2: SGHDT and YYEEEE. The CDR3 has 14 amino acids. V was shortened by 0 bases and J by 3 bases, with 9 bases between the two germline ends. Full variable domain (rest looked up from reference TRBV5-6 and TRBJ1-1): DAGVTQSPTHLIKTRGQQVTLRCSPKSGHDTVSWYQQALGQGPQFIFQYYEEEERQRGNFPDRFSGHQFPNYSSELNVNALLLGDSALYLCASSLGNLDTEAFFGQGTRLTVV.

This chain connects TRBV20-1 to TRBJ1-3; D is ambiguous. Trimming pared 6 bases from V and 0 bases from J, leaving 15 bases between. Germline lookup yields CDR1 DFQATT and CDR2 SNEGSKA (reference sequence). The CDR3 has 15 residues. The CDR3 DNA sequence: TGCAGTGCCATCGTGGACGGTCTCTCTGGAAACACCATATATTTT. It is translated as CSAIVDGLSGNTIYF.

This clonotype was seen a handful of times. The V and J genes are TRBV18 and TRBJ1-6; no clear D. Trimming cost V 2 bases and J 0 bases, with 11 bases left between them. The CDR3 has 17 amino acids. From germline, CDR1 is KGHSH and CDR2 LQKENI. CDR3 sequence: CASSPGRASSYNSPLHF. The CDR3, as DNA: TGTGCCAGCTCACCAGGTCGGGCCAGCTCCTATAATTCACCCCTCCACTTT.

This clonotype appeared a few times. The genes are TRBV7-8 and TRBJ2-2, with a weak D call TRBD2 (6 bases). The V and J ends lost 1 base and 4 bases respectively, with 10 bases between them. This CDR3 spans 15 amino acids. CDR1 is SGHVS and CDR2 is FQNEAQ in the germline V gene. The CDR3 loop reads CASSLGGSGTGELFF. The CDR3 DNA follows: TGTGCCAGCAGCTTAGGCGGTAGCGGCACCGGGGAGCTGTTTTTT.

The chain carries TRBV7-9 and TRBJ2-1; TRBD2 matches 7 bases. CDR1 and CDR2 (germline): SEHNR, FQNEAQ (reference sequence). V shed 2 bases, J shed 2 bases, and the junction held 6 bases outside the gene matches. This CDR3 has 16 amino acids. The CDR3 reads CASSLNPSGTYNEQFF. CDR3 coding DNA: TGTGCCAGCAGCTTAAACCCTAGCGGAACCTACAATGAGCAGTTCTTC.

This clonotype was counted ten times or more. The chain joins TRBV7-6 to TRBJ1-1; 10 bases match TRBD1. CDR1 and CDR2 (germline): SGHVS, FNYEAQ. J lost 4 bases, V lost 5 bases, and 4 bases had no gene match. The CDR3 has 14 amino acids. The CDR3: CASSPRTGGTEAFF. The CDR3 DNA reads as TGTGCCAGCAGCCCAAGGACAGGGGGCACTGAAGCTTTCTTT.

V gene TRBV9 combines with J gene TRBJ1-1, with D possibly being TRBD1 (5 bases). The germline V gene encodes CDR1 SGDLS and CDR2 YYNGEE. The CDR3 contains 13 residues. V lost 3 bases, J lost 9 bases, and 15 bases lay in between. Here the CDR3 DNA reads TGTGCCAGCAGCGAACGGAAAGGGGATCAAGCTTTCTTT. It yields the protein CASSERKGDQAFF.

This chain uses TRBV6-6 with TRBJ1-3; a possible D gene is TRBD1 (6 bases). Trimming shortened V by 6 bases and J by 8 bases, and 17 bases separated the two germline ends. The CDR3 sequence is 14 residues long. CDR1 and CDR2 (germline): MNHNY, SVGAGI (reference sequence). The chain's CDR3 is CASSPRGGSDTIYF. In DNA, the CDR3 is TGTGCCAGCAGCCCCAGGGGCGGTTCGGACACCATATATTTT.

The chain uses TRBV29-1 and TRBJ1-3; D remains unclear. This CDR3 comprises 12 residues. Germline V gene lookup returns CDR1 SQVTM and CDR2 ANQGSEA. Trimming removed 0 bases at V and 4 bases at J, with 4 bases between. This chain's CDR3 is CSVEDGGNTIYF. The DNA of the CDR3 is TGCAGCGTTGAAGATGGAGGAAACACCATATATTTT.

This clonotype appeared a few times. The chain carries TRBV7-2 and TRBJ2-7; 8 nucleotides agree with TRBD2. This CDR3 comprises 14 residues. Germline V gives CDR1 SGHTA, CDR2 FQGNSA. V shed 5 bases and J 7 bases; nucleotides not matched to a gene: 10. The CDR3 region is CASSIWRGAQEQYF. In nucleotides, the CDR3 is TGTGCCAGCAGCATATGGCGGGGGGCCCAAGAGCAGTACTTC.